This T cell receptor beta chain was sequenced during a study of shared T cell receptors in the human thymus. Assay: immunoSEQ multiplex PCR; the TCRdb copy retains only in-frame clones and omits some. The table has about 660,000 clones, around 89% seen once. The CDR3 totals 16 residues. Germline V lookup: CDR1 SGHTA, CDR2 FQGNSA. With 4 bases clipped from V and 6 bases from J, the junction kept 9 bases outside the gene matches. These data were likewise used in another study, on human thymus T cells. This second study notes: Infants, healthy and Finnish, who were having corrective surgery for congenital heart defects served as donors. Resections that were taken during corrective heart surgery supplied the thymus tissue. Within thymic and blood repertoires, V and J gene usage appeared to be biased. Thymic TCR repertoires of unrelated people reportedly overlapped highly.

This TCR came from a boy under two years old with a congenital heart defect. The sequenced sample was thymocytes. This sequence joins TRBV7-2 and TRBJ2-3; TRBD1 agrees at 11 bases. DNA of the CDR3: TGTGCCAGCAGCTGGACAGGACAGGGGGCGGAGGATACGCAGTATTTT. Protein: CASSWTGQGAEDTQYF.